This TCR beta chain derives from a study of T-cell memory formation after mild COVID-19. Study background: TCR clusters were largely donor specific.

UMIs and sample barcodes were carried by the TCR alpha and TCR beta cDNA libraries that 5'RACE produced using constant-segment primers. TCRdb passed the 5' RACE reads through MiXCR, listing each CDR3 protein once. The sample contains roughly 600,000 distinct CDR3 sequences, about a sixth of which appear only once. Note on this clonotype: Antigen specificity is unknown.

The CDR3 totals 17 residues. The ends lost 5 bases at V and 5 bases at J; junction bases unmatched: 12. CDR1 is MDHEN and CDR2 is SYDVKM in the germline V gene. The study's findings and limits: Chiefly within CM and EM were the contracting CD4+ clones; CD8+ ones were within EMRA. Contracting clones, day 15 to 85, had balanced CD4/CD8, and later expanders favored CD4+.

The specimen was PBMCs or a T cell subset sorted from them (not recorded which). The chain has TRBV28 and TRBJ1-2, with 12 bases that match TRBD1. The sequence derives from an adult woman who had mild COVID-19 (a few samples of this study predate the infection). Cell type and time point are not known. The CDR3 here is CASSLPAGTGGGYGYTF. Here the CDR3 DNA reads TGTGCCAGCAGTCTTCCCGCCGGGACAGGGGGCGGGTATGGCTACACCTTC.